This entry concerns a single T cell receptor beta chain. Sequenced by immunoSEQ multiplex PCR; TCRdb stores in-frame clones only, minus some. The table lists tens of thousands of clones, approximately 90% of them singletons. The CDR3 length is 15 residues. Germline V gene data show CDR1 as SGHRS and CDR2 as YFSETQ. Germline trimming cut 4 bases from V and 7 bases from J; bases unmatched to any gene: 6. This sample is drawn from a study of blood T cell repertoires in COVID-19. Study overall: Collection of acute and convalescent COVID-19 samples took place in the United States, Italy and Spain.

Sequences were obtained from peripheral blood. This TCR derives from a woman aged 80 or over with acute or convalescent COVID-19. The genes are TRBV5-1 and TRBJ1-6, with TRBD1 matching 9 bases. The CDR3 DNA reads as TGCGCCAGCAGCAAGGGGGACAGGGAAAATTCACCCCTCCACTTT. Translated: CASSKGDRENSPLHF. The full variable domain, in which reference TRBV5-1 and TRBJ1-6 provide the parts outside the CDR3, is KAGVTQTPRYLIKTRGQQVTLSCSPISGHRSVSWYQQTPGQGLQFLFEYFSETQRNKGNFPGRFSGRQFSNSRSEMNVSTLELGDSALYLCASSKGDRENSPLHFGNGTRLTVT.